Presented here are 11 T cell receptor beta chains from one specimen sequenced in a study of blood T cell repertoires in COVID-19. Produced via immunoSEQ multiplex PCR; TCRdb's table is partial and in-frame only. The table lists about 170,000 clones, approximately 91% of them singletons. Sequenced material: peripheral blood. These receptors all come from a man aged 18 to 29 with COVID-19, enrolled during active disease.

The chain has TRBV27 and TRBJ1-5; 8 bases are a match to TRBD1. The CDR3 sequence is 15 residues long. V lost 5 bases to trimming and J lost 3 bases; unmatched junction nucleotides: 6. Germline CDR1 MNHEY, CDR2 SMNVEV (reference sequence). The CDR3 loop is CASSDGQGPNQPQHF. Written as DNA, the CDR3 is TGTGCCAGCAGTGACGGACAGGGTCCCAATCAGCCCCAGCATTTT.

The chain recombines TRBV30 with TRBJ2-2; TRBD2 is a possible D gene (5 bases). Germline CDR1 GTSNPN, CDR2 SVGIG (reference sequence). The CDR3 is 14 residues long. Between the trimmed V and J ends, which lost 0 bases and 5 bases, there was a span of 10 bases. The CDR3 nucleotides are TGTGCCTGGAGTGTACGGCGGGTTACCGGGGAGCTGTTTTTT. Protein sequence: CAWSVRRVTGELFF. Full variable domain (remainder filled in from reference TRBV30 and TRBJ2-2): SQTIHQWPATLVQPVGSPLSLECTVEGTSNPNLYWYRQAAGRGLQLLFYSVGIGQISSEVPQNLSASRPQDRQFILSSKKLLLSDSGFYLCAWSVRRVTGELFFGEGSRLTVL.

This rearrangement joins TRBV24-1 to TRBJ1-1; maybe TRBD1 (5 bases). CDR1 is KGHDR, CDR2 SFDVKD, per germline. This CDR3 has 15 residues. Between the trimmed V and J ends, which lost 3 bases and 1 base, there was a span of 11 bases. Here the CDR3 reads CATSDPDRPNTEAFF. CDR3 bases: TGTGCCACCAGTGATCCAGACAGACCGAACACTGAAGCTTTCTTT.

V and J are TRBV13 and TRBJ2-1; 8 bases are shared with TRBD2. The germline V gene has CDR1 PRHDT and CDR2 FYEKMQ (reference sequence). V lost 5 bases, J lost 5 bases, and 11 bases stayed unmatched. The CDR3 is 16 amino acids. The CDR3 region is CASSPRIAGRDNEQFF. CDR3 bases: TGTGCCAGCAGCCCGAGAATAGCGGGAAGGGACAATGAGCAGTTCTTC.

The count of this clone is one. This sequence joins TRBV9 and TRBJ1-6; D remains ambiguous. The CDR3 sequence is 15 residues long. In germline, CDR1 is SGDLS, CDR2 YYNGEE. V was clipped by 0 bases and J by 5 bases, with 9 bases between them. The CDR3 nucleotides are TGTGCCAGCAGCGTAGGATCCAGAAATAATTCACCCCTCCACTTT. Translated, it gives CASSVGSRNNSPLHF.

The rearrangement joins TRBV27 to TRBJ2-2; D gene ambiguous. The CDR3 runs 15 residues. Trimming removed 5 bases from V and 3 bases from J, with 13 bases in between. The germline CDR1 and CDR2 sequences are MNHEY and SMNVEV (reference sequence). The CDR3 nucleotides are TGTGCCAGCAGTCACCTGCAGGCCTACACCGGGGAGCTGTTTTTT. This encodes CASSHLQAYTGELFF.

This rearrangement joins TRBV9 to TRBJ2-2; D ambiguous. Deletions cut 4 bases from V and 5 bases from J, with 9 bases between. CDR1 is SGDLS, CDR2 YYNGEE, per germline. This CDR3 has 13 residues. In nucleotides, the CDR3 is TGTGCCAGCAGCCCCCCTAGTACCGGGGAGCTGTTTTTT. Its translation: CASSPPSTGELFF.

The genes are TRBV9 and TRBJ2-2; TRBD2 aligns across 15 bases. The CDR3 contains 20 residues. The trim removed 4 bases at V and 5 bases at J, leaving 15 bases unmatched. CDR1 is SGDLS, CDR2 YYNGEE, per germline. CDR3 sequence reads: CASSSPRGGLAGGYTGELFF. The CDR3 DNA sequence: TGTGCCAGCAGCTCACCACGAGGGGGACTAGCGGGAGGATATACCGGGGAGCTGTTTTTT.

The chain joins TRBV25-1 to TRBJ2-2, with 7 bases matching TRBD1. The CDR3 spans 16 residues. V lost 4 bases and J lost 0; bases outside the gene matches: 5. Germline V lookup: CDR1 MGHDK, CDR2 SYGVNS. The chain's CDR3 is CASSGPGQTNTGELFF. CDR3 in DNA: TGTGCCAGCAGTGGACCGGGACAGACGAACACCGGGGAGCTGTTTTTT.

The chain couples TRBV7-9 to TRBJ2-7; the D is unclear. The germline V gene encodes CDR1 SEHNR and CDR2 FQNEAQ (reference sequence). This CDR3 has 15 amino acids. V was shortened by 5 bases and J by 0 bases, with 14 bases between the two germline ends. The CDR3 here is CASSQTSSISYEQYF. The CDR3 DNA reads as TGTGCCAGCAGCCAGACTTCCTCTATCTCCTACGAGCAGTACTTC.

The CDR3 loop reads CASSFPAGPSYNEQFF. CDR3 bases: TGTGCCAGCAGTTTCCCAGCGGGGCCCTCCTACAATGAGCAGTTCTTC. The rearrangement joins TRBV6-2 or TRBV6-3 to TRBJ2-1; the match to TRBD2 covers 7 bases. The CDR3 spans 16 residues. Trimming cost V 4 bases and J 0 bases; bases outside gene matches: 6. Germline V gene data show CDR1 as MNHEY and CDR2 as SVGEGT.